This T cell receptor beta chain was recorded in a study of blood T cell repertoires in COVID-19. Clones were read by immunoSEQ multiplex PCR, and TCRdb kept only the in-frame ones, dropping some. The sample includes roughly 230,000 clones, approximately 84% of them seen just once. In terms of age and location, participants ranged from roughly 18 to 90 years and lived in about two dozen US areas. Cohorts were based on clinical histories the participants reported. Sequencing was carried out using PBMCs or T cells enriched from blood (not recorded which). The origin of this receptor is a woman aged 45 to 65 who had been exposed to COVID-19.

CDR3 region: CASTTSGESYEQYF. The CDR3 region has the DNA TGTGCCAGCACTACTAGCGGGGAATCCTACGAGCAGTACTTC. This chain uses TRBV13 with TRBJ2-7; TRBD2 aligns across 10 bases. CDR3 size: 14 residues. Germline CDR1 is PRHDT and CDR2 is FYEKMQ (reference sequence). V was clipped by 7 bases and J by 1 base; unmatched bases: 4.